This T cell receptor (beta chain) was captured in a study of cytomegalovirus exposure and HLA in healthy donors. Across the whole study: Earlier results showed approximately 110 million unique TCR beta sequences derived from some 180 million T cells. Study-level points and caveats: Other equally common chains were less clonally expanded than HLA-associated TCR beta chains, a later analysis showed.

V was clipped by 7 bases and J by 4 bases; unmatched bases: 10. Germline assignment: CDR1 MDHEN and CDR2 SYDVKM. The CDR3 is 16 amino acids. The primer mix had 60 Vbeta and 13 Jbeta primers. Only in-frame clones appear in the TCRdb table, and some are missing; sequencing was by immunoSEQ multiplex PCR. The sample lists roughly 140,000 clones; approximately 72% were seen once. As regards this clone: Its target is unknown.

The receptor was derived from a man aged 35 to 55 in good health and CMV-seronegative. Sequenced material: PBMCs. The chain joins TRBV28 to TRBJ1-3, with 10 bases matching TRBD1. CDR3 residues: CASTAGGTGEGNTIYF. CDR3 nucleotides: TGTGCCAGCACCGCGGGGGGGACAGGGGAAGGAAACACCATATATTTT. Combining the CDR3 with reference TRBV28 and TRBJ1-3 gives the whole variable domain DVKVTQSSRYLVKRTGEKVFLECVQDMDHENMFWYRQDPGLGLRLIYFSYDVKMKEKGDIPEGYSVSREKKERFSLILESASTNQTSMYLCASTAGGTGEGNTIYFGEGSWLTVV.